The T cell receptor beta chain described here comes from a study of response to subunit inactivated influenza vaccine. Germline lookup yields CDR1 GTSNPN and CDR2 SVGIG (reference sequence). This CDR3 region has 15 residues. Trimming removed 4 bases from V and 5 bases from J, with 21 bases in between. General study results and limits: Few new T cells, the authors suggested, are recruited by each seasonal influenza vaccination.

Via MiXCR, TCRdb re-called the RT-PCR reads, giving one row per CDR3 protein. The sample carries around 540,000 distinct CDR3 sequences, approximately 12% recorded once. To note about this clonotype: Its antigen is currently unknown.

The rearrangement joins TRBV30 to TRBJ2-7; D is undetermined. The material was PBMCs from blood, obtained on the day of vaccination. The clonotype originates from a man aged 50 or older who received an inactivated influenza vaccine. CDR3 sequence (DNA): TGTGCCTGGAAACCACCAGAGATCCGATGGGACGAGCAGTACTTC. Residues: CAWKPPEIRWDEQYF.